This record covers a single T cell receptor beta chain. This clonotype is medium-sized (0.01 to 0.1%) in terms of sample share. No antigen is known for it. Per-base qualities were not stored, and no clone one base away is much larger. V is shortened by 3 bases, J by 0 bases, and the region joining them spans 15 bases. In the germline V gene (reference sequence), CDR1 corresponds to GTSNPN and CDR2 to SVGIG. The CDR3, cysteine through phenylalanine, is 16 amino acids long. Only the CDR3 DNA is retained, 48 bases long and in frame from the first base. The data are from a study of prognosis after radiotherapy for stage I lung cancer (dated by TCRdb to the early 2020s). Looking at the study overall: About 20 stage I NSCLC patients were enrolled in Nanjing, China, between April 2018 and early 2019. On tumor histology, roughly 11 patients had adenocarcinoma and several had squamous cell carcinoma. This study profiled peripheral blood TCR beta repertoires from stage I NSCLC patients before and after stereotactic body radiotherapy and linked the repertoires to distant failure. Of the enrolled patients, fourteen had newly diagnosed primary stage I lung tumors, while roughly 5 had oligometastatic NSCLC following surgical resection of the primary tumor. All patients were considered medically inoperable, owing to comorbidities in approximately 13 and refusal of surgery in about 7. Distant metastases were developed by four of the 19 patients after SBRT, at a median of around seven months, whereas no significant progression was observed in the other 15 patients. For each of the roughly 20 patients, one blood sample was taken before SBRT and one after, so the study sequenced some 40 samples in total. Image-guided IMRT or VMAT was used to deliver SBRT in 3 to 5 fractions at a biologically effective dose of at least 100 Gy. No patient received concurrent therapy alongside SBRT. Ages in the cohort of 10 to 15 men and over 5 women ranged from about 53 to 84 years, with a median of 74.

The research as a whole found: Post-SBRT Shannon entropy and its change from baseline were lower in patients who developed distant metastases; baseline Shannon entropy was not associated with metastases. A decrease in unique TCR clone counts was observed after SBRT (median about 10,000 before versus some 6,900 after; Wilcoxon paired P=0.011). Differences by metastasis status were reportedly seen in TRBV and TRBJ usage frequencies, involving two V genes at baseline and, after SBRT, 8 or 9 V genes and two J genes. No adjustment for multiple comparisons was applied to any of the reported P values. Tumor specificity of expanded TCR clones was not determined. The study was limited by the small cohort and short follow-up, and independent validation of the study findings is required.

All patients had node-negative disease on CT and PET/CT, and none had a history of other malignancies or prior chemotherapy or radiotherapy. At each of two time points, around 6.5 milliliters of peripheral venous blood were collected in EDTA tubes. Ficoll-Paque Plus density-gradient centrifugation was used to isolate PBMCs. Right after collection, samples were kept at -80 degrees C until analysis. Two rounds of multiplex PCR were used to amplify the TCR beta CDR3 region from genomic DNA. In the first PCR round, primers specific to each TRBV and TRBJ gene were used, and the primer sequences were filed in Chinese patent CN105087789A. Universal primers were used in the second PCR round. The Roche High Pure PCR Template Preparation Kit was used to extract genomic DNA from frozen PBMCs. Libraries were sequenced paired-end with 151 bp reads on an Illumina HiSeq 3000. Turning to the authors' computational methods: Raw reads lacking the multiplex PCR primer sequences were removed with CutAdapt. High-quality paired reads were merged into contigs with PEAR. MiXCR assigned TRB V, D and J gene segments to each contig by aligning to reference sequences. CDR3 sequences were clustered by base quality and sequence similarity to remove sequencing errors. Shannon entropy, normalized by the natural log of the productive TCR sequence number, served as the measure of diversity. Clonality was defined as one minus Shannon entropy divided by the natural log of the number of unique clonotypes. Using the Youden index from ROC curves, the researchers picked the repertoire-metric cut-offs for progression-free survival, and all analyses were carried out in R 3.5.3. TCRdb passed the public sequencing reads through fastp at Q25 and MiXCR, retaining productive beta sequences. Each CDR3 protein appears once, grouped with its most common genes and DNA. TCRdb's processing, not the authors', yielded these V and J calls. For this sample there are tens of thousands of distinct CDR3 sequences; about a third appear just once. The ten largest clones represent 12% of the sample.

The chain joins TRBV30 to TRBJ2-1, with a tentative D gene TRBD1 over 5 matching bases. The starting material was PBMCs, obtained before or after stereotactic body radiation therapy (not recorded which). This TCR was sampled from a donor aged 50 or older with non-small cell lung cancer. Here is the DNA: TGTGCCTGGAGAGGGGTTGGCCGGAGCTCCTACAATGAGCAGTTCTTC. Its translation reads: CAWRGVGRSSYNEQFF. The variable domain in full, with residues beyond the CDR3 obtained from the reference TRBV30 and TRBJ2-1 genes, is SQTIHQWPATLVQPVGSPLSLECTVEGTSNPNLYWYRQAAGRGLQLLFYSVGIGQISSEVPQNLSASRPQDRQFILSSKKLLLSDSGFYLCAWRGVGRSSYNEQFFGPGTRLTVL.